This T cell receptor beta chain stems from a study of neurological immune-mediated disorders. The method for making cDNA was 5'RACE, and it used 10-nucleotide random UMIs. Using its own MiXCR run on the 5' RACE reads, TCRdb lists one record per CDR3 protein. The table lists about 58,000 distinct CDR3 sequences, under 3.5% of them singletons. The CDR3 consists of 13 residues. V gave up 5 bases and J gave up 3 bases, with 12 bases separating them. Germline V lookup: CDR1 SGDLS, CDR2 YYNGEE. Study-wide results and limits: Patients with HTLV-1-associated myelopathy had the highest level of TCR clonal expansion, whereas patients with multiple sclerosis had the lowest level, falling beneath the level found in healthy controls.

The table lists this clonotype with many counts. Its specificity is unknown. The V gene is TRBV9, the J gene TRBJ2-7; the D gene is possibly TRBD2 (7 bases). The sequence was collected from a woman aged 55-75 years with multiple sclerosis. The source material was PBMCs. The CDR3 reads CASSGGASYEQYF. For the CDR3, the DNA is TGTGCCAGCAGTGGGGGGGCTAGCTACGAGCAGTACTTC.